This T cell receptor beta chain was sequenced for a study of T cells in Graves' hyperthyroidism and ophthalmopathy. This clonotype was detected a few times. Graves' hyperthyroidism was deemed stable given no ophthalmopathy progression within 18 months. Hyperthyroidism, newly diagnosed and lasting under 2 months, affected patients aged 18 to 65. Clinical symptoms, serum thyroxine and TRAb, thyroid ultrasound and orbital computed tomography together formed the diagnostic basis. TCR beta CDR3 regions were amplified from RNA transcripts. In the first-round RT-PCR of the TCR CDR3, the HTBI primer set was used. Each CDR3 protein gets one entry after TCRdb re-called the multiplex PCR reads with MiXCR. Of 340,000 or so distinct CDR3 sequences listed, 15% to 20% are singletons. The CDR3 sequence is 15 residues long. The ends were cut back, 2 bases at V and 4 bases at J, with 12 bases in the middle. Germline CDR1 is MDHEN and CDR2 is SYDVKM.

The rearrangement uses TRBV28 and TRBJ1-3; D is unresolved. Sequenced sample: blood. The source of this sequence is a woman aged 50 to 60 with Graves' hyperthyroidism. For the CDR3, the DNA is TGTGCCAGCAGTTTAGGGGAACAGTTCGGAAACACCATATATTTT. Translated, it gives CASSLGEQFGNTIYF.